There are a few counts of the clone carrying this T cell receptor (beta chain). Its target is unknown. This sample was included in a study of identical twins. MiXCR, run by TCRdb on the 5' RACE reads, gives a single entry per CDR3 protein. The sample yields about 530,000 distinct CDR3 sequences, 13% to 15% seen once. Overall study findings and caveats: Models underestimated how often monozygotic twins shared out-of-frame TCR alpha. A lower insertion count was a feature of abundant cord blood beta clonotypes, with no such feature in memory repertoires.

The same sample was also used in a study of yellow fever vaccine responses in identical twins.

The sequenced sample was CD4+ T cells sorted from blood. The source is a young woman in good health.

This CDR3 is CASSAGLAGFNNEQFF. CDR3 coding DNA: TGTGCCAGCAGCGCAGGACTAGCGGGGTTTAACAATGAGCAGTTCTTC. V usage is TRBV9 and J usage is TRBJ2-1, with 12 bases fitting TRBD2. V lost 3 bases to trimming and J lost 5 bases; unmatched junction nucleotides: 6. The germline V gene has CDR1 SGDLS and CDR2 YYNGEE. CDR3 size: 16 residues. Looking up the rest from reference TRBV9 and TRBJ2-1 gives the full variable domain: DSGVTQTPKHLITATGQRVTLRCSPRSGDLSVYWYQQSLDQGLQFLIQYYNGEERAKGNILERFSAQQFPDLHSELNLSSLELGDSALYFCASSAGLAGFNNEQFFGPGTRLTVL.